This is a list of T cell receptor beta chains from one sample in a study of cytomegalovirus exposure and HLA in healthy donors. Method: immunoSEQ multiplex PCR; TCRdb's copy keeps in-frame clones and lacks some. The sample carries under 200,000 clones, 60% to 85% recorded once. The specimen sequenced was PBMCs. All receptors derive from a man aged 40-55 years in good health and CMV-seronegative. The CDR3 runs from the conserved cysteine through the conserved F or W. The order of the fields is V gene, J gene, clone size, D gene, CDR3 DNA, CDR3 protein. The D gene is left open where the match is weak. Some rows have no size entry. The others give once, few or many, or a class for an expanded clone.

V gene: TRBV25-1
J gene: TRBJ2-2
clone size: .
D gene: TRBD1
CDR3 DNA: TGTGCCAGCAGTGGTAGTTGGGGACAGGGGAACACCGGGGAGCTGTTTTTT
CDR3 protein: CASSGSWGQGNTGELFF

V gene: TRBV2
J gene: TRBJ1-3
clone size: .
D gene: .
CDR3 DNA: TGTGCCAGCAGTGGACAGGCCAATACTGGAAACACCATATATTTT
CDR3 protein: CASSGQANTGNTIYF

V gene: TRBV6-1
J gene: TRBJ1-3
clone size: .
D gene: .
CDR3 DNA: TGTGCCAGCAGCGGCTCTGGAAACACCATATATTTT
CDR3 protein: CASSGSGNTIYF

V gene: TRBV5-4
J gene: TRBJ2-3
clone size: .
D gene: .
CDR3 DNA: TGTGCCAGCAGCTTACGGAGGGGCACAGATACGCAGTATTTT
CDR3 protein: CASSLRRGTDTQYF

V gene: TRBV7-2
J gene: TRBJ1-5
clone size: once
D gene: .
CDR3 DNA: TGTGCCAGCGGTGACCAGACAGGCAACCTTCAGCCCCAGCATTTT
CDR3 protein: CASGDQTGNLQPQHF

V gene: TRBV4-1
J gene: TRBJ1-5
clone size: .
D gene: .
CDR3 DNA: TGCGCCAGCAGCCAAGATATAGAGGGACTCGGGCACCAGCATTTT
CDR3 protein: CASSQDIEGLGHQHF

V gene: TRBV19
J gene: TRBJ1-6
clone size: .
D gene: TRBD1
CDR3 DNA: TGTGCCAGTAGTATAGAAGGTGGGACAGATTCACCCCTCCACTTT
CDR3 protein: CASSIEGGTDSPLHF

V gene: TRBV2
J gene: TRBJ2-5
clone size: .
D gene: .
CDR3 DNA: TGTGCCAGCAGTGAAAGGGCGGGAAAGAACCAAGAGACCCAGTACTTC
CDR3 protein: CASSERAGKNQETQYF

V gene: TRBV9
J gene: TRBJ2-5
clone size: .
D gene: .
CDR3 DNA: TGTGCCAGCGGCGCGGGTGTCCACAAGACCCAGTACTTC
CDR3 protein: CASGAGVHKTQYF

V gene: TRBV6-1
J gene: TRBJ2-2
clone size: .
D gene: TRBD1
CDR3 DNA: TGTGCCTCTTTCGGATGGACAGGGGGGACCGGGGAGCTGTTTTTT
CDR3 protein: CASFGWTGGTGELFF

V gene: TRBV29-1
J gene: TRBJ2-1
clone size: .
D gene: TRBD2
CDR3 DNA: TGCAGCGTTGTAGTAGGGACGATAGGAATAGCGGGAACTTACAATGAGCAGTTCTTC
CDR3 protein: CSVVVGTIGIAGTYNEQFF

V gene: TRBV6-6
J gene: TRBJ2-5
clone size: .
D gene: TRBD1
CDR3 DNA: TGTGCCAGCAGTTACGACAGGGGCGCAGAGACCCAGTACTTC
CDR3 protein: CASSYDRGAETQYF

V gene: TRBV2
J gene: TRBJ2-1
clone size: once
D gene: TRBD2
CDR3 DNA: TGTGCCAGCAGTCCTAGCGGGGCGAACTACAATGAGCAGTTCTTC
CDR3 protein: CASSPSGANYNEQFF

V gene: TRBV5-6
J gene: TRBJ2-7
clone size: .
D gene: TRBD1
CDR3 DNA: TGTGCCAGCAACCTACAGGGGGTCTCCTACGAGCAGTACTTC
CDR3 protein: CASNLQGVSYEQYF

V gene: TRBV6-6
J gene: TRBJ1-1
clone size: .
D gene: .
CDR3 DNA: TGTGCCAGCAGTGGCCAGGGTTGGCCACACACTGAAGCTTTCTTT
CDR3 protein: CASSGQGWPHTEAFF

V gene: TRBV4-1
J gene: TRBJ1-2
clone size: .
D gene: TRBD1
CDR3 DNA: TGCGCCAGCAGCCAAGATCCGGGACAGCCTTCCTATGGCTACACCTTC
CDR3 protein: CASSQDPGQPSYGYTF

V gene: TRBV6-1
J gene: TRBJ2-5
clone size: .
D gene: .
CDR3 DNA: TGTGCCAGCAGTGAAGATAGGGGCGCGATCCCAGAGACCCAGTACTTC
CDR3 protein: CASSEDRGAIPETQYF

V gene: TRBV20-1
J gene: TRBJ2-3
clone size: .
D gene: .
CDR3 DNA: TGCAGTGCCCCCCAAACAGATACGCAGTATTTT
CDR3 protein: CSAPQTDTQYF

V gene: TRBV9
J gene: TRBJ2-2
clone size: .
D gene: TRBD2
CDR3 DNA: TGTGCCAGCAAGGCTAGCGGGCTGGGCACCGGGGAGCTGTTTTTT
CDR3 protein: CASKASGLGTGELFF

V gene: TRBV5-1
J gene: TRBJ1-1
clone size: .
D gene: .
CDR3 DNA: TGCGCCAGCAGCTTGGGGGGAACAGGGTCCACTGAAGCTTTCTTT
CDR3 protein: CASSLGGTGSTEAFF

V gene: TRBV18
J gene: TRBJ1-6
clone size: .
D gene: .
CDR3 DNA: TGTGCCAGCTCACCAAGACAGGCCGATAATTCACCCCTCCACTTT
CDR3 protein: CASSPRQADNSPLHF

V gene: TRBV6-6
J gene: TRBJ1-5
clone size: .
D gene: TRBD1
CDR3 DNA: TGTGCCAGCAGTCATGGGACAGCCTATAGCAATCAGCCCCAGCATTTT
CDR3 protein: CASSHGTAYSNQPQHF

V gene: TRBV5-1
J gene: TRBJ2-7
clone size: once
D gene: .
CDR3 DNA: TGCGCCAGCAGCGAGGGAGGCTACGAGCAGTACTTC
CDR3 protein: CASSEGGYEQYF

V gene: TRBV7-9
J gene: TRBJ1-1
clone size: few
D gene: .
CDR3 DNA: TGTGCCAGCAGCTTATCCGTGAACACTGAAGCTTTCTTT
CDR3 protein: CASSLSVNTEAFF

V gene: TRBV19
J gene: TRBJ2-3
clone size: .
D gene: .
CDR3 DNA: TGTGCCAGTAGTATCGGGGAGGTGGGCACAGATACGCAGTATTTT
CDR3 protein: CASSIGEVGTDTQYF

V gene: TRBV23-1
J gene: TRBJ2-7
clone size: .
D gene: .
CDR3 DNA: TGCGCCAGCAGTCCCCGGTGCGGCCTGGACGAGCAGTACTTC
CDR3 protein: CASSPRCGLDEQYF

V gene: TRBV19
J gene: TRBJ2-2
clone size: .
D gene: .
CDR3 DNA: TGTGCCAGTAGTATAGCTCTGAACACCGGGGAGCTGTTTTTT
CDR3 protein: CASSIALNTGELFF

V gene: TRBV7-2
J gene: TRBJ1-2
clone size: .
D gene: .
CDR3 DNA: TGTGCCAGCAGCTTAAGTTGGGGGGGCCGTGGCTACACCTTC
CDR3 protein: CASSLSWGGRGYTF

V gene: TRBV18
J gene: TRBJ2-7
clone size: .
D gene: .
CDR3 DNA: TGTGCCAGCTCACCTACAGATCTTCGCACCTACGAGCAGTACTTC
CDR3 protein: CASSPTDLRTYEQYF